This TCR beta chain was sequenced in a study of cytomegalovirus exposure and HLA in healthy donors. Study-level information: The study's early data release held some 85 million unique TCRs from HLA-typed donors.

As for this clone: What it binds is unknown.

Study observations and caveats: The only immune exposure information that was available was CMV serostatus.

The PCR contained 60 Vbeta and 13 Jbeta primers. Some clones are missing from TCRdb's copy, which holds only in-frame ones; the method was immunoSEQ multiplex PCR. The table includes about 120,000 clones, 80% detected once. CDR1 and CDR2 from the germline V gene are MDHEN and SYDVKM. Trimming took off 10 bases at V and 5 bases at J, with 17 bases between the two ends. There are 13 residues in the CDR3. This TCR was sampled from a man aged 25-40 years in good health and CMV-seropositive. This sequence joins TRBV28 and TRBJ1-1, with D uncertain. The sequenced sample was PBMCs. The CDR3 sequence is CATREATSTEAFF. For the CDR3, the DNA is TGTGCCACGCGCGAGGCGACGAGTACTGAAGCTTTCTTT.